One and the same sample provided the 7 T cell receptor beta chains below, sequenced in a study of blood T cell repertoires in COVID-19 (dated by TCRdb to 2019 to 2021). The library was built by means of the immunoSEQ multiplex PCR assay. TCRdb carries this immuneACCESS record with in-frame sequences only. Its versions omit some clonotypes, under half of them owing to an unresolved V gene in the studies checked, with the rest unexplained. The sample has approximately 170,000 clones on record, around 74% of them singletons. The ten most abundant clones make up around 3% of the sample. Sample: peripheral blood. These receptors came from a woman aged 80 or over with acute or convalescent COVID-19.

The gene calls are TRBV19 and TRBJ2-7; 8 bases agree with TRBD2. The CDR3 sequence is 14 residues long. Germline V lookup: CDR1 LNHDA, CDR2 SQIVND (reference sequence). The J segment lost 3 bases and the V segment lost 7 bases, leaving 8 bases of the junction unmatched. In nucleotides, the CDR3 is TGTGCCAGTATGTCCGGAGCGGGAGTCTACGAGCAGTACTTC. Translating gives CASMSGAGVYEQYF.

The CDR3 loop reads CASSTSSGQFF. The CDR3 DNA reads TGTGCCAGCAGCACCTCTAGCGGGCAGTTCTTC. The chain has TRBV27 and TRBJ2-1; TRBD2 matches at 7 bases. CDR1 and CDR2 from the germline V gene are MNHEY and SMNVEV (reference sequence). V trimming: 6 bases; J trimming: 12 bases; junction bases outside the gene matches: 5. The CDR3 covers 11 residues.

V and J are TRBV4-2 and TRBJ2-7, with 8 positions matching TRBD2. Germline V gene sequence: CDR1 LGHNA, CDR2 YNFKEQ. The junction had 5 bases not matched to a gene; V was cut back by 1 base and J by 3 bases. CDR3 length: 15 residues. The CDR3 DNA sequence: TGTGCCAGCAGCCAAGTAGCACTAGCGGTCTACGAGCAGTACTTC. Amino acid sequence: CASSQVALAVYEQYF.

The J gene is TRBJ2-7, the V gene TRBV20-1; a possible D gene is TRBD1 (5 bases). Trimming stripped 5 bases from V and 4 bases from J, with 6 bases between. The CDR3 spans 10 residues. CDR1 is DFQATT, CDR2 SNEGSKA, per germline (reference sequence). The CDR3 DNA is TGCAGTGCTGGACATTACGAGCAGTACTTC. This gives the protein CSAGHYEQYF.

V is TRBV29-1 and J is TRBJ2-7; 11 bases map to TRBD2. Unmatched junction bases numbered 8, after V lost 7 bases and J lost 6 bases. There are 13 residues in the CDR3. Germline lookup yields CDR1 SQVTM and CDR2 ANQGSEA. The CDR3 is CSGGLAAGSEQYF. The CDR3 DNA is TGCAGCGGGGGACTAGCGGCAGGCAGCGAGCAGTACTTC.

This chain joins TRBV5-5 and TRBJ2-1; D call uncertain. With 4 bases removed from V and 0 bases from J, the gap between germline ends came to 11 bases. CDR1 SGHKS and CDR2 YYEKEE come from the germline V gene (reference sequence). CDR3 length: 15 amino acids. CDR3 region: CASSVGWSSYNEQFF. For the CDR3, the DNA is TGTGCCAGCAGCGTGGGGTGGAGCTCCTACAATGAGCAGTTCTTC.

The chain's CDR3 is CATSDYRFNQPQHF. The CDR3 DNA reads as TGTGCCACCAGTGATTACAGGTTCAATCAGCCCCAGCATTTT. The chain links TRBV24-1 to TRBJ1-5; perhaps TRBD1 as D (5 bases). Trimming shortened V by 2 bases and J by 3 bases, and 7 bases separated the two germline ends. The CDR3 sequence is 14 residues long. The germline V gene encodes CDR1 KGHDR and CDR2 SFDVKD.